The T cell receptor beta chain under discussion was sequenced for a study of CD8+ T cells in alopecia areata. cDNA prepared by RNA extraction and subsequent reverse transcription served as the template for sequencing. Repertoires were generated with immunoSEQ multiplex PCR, while TCRdb's copy carries only in-frame clones and drops some. The table records approximately 65,000 clones, around 49% of them present only once. Researchers picked out CD4+ and CD8+ T cells from PBMCs by sorting. Germline values: CDR1 SGHNT, CDR2 YENEEA. The CDR3 runs 14 residues. V lost 1 base and J lost 1, with 4 bases in between.

The material sequenced was CD8+ T cells sorted from blood, taken at week 0. The chain recombines TRBV11-3 with TRBJ2-2; D is unclear. The sequence was obtained from a human donor with alopecia areata. The CDR3 coding sequence is TGTGCCAGCAGCTTAGGGCAGAACACCGGGGAGCTGTTTTTT. Its protein product is CASSLGQNTGELFF.